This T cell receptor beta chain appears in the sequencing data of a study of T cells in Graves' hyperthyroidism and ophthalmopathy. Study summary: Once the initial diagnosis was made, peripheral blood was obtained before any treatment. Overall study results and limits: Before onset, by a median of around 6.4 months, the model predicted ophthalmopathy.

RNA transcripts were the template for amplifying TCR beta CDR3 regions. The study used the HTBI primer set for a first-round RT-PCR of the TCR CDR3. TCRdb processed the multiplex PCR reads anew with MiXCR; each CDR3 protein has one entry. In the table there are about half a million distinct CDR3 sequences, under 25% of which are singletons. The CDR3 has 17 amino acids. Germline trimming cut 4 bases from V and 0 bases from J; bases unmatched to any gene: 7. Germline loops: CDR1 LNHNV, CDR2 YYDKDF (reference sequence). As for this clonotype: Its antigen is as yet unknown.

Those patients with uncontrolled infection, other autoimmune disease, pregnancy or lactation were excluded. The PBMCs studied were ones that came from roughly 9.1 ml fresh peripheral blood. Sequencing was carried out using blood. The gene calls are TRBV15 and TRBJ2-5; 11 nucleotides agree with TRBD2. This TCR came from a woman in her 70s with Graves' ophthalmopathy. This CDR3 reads CATSTRSSGRYQETQYF. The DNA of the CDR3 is TGTGCCACCAGCACAAGATCTAGCGGGAGGTACCAAGAGACCCAGTACTTC.